A single sample gave rise to the 2 T cell receptor beta chains below, sequenced in a study of regulatory T cells in long-lasting Graves disease. The time point was: persistent/refractory GD, antithyroid drugs over 5 years with positive TRAb. Generation of the TCR library employed RNA extracted from PBMCs. Construction of the TCR beta libraries employed iRepertoire HTBI primers in conjunction with Arm-PCR of CDR3 regions. Each CDR3 protein is one row after TCRdb ran MiXCR on the multiplex PCR reads. The table includes some 340,000 distinct CDR3 sequences, approximately 23% detected once. Material: peripheral blood mononuclear cells (PBMCs), obtained when the disease was refractory, from a patient treated with antithyroid drugs. These TCRs come from a woman aged 40 to 50 with Graves disease.

The genes are TRBV5-1 and TRBJ1-3; D is unresolved. V lost 0 bases to trimming and J lost 0 bases, with 16 bases between them. CDR3 length: 18 residues. Germline CDR1 reads SGHRS; CDR2 reads YFSETQ. CDR3 coding DNA: TGCGCCAGCAGCTTGGGGGGTTGGGAAAGGATCTCTGGAAACACCATATATTTT. It codes for CASSLGGWERISGNTIYF.

The sample holds many counts of this clonotype. This CDR3 reads CASSPLYQETQYF. In nucleotides, the CDR3 is TGTGCCAGCAGTCCACTGTACCAAGAGACCCAGTACTTC. The chain employs TRBV27 and TRBJ2-5; D remains ambiguous. Germline CDR1 MNHEY, CDR2 SMNVEV (reference sequence). This CDR3 has 13 amino acids. Trimming shortened V by 5 bases and J by 0 bases, and 7 bases separated the two germline ends.